The clone carrying this T cell receptor beta chain came up a few times. The antigen is not known. The CDR3 loop spans 13 amino acids. Germline CDR1 reads LNHNV; CDR2 reads YYDKDF (reference sequence). Between the trimmed V and J ends, which lost 8 bases and 1 base, there was a span of 10 bases. Tagging with unique molecular identifiers was a feature of the TCR beta cDNA libraries. From around 0.96 to 9.9 million T cells, roughly 540,000 cDNA molecules were obtained. TCRdb re-called the PCR reads through MiXCR, storing one row per CDR3 protein. The table shows about 160,000 distinct CDR3 sequences, with about 34% occurring only once. The data are from a study of post-analysis software for immune sequencing data. Study-wide findings and caveats: When compared against controls, multiple sclerosis patients showed significantly lower normalized Chao1 diversity. Samples made in the same batch grouped tightly together by F measure. TRBV5-6, TRBV5-1 and TRBV20-1 were among several TRBV segments more frequent in patients than controls.

V gene TRBV15 combines with J gene TRBJ2-3, with D perhaps TRBD2 (6 bases). Specimen: blood, collected after autologous hematopoietic stem cell transplantation. The sequence was collected from a girl aged 10 to 17 with multiple sclerosis. The CDR3 region is CATLPGGTDTQYF. CDR3 in DNA: TGTGCCACCCTGCCGGGGGGCACAGATACGCAGTATTTT.